This T cell receptor (beta chain) was profiled in a study of T cells in Graves' hyperthyroidism and ophthalmopathy. Study observations and caveats: Most thyroid clonotypes expanded above 0.001 were also detected in blood.

This clonotype was counted ten times or more. Its matching antigen is unknown. RNA transcripts served as the template for amplifying TCR beta CDR3 regions. First-round RT-PCR of the TCR CDR3 relied on the HTBI primer set. Using its own MiXCR run on the multiplex PCR reads, TCRdb lists one record per CDR3 protein. The table lists roughly 180,000 distinct CDR3 sequences, about 9.4% of them singletons. Any symptoms of ophthalmopathy came after the first hyperthyroidism diagnosis, from which the blood sample dates. J gave up 6 bases and V 4 bases, and 14 bases lay outside the gene matches. CDR1 and CDR2 (germline): SGHAT, FQNNGV. CDR3 length: 17 residues.

The receptor was derived from a woman aged 18-35 years with Graves' hyperthyroidism that later progressed to Graves' ophthalmopathy. The V and J genes are TRBV11-2 and TRBJ2-1, with 8 bases lining up with TRBD2. Sequenced material: blood. The CDR3 DNA follows: TGTGCCAGCAGCTCGACCGGGGGGGACTCCAGGGGCAATGAGCAGTTCTTC. Its translation: CASSSTGGDSRGNEQFF.